The subject of this entry is one T cell receptor (beta chain). This entry belongs to a study of OX40 agonist ivuxolimab in advanced cancers. Clones were read by immunoSEQ multiplex PCR, and TCRdb kept only the in-frame ones, dropping some. The profile shows approximately 67,000 clones, 75% to 90% of them singletons. The CDR3 loop spans 14 amino acids. Germline V gives CDR1 SGHNT, CDR2 YYREEE (reference sequence). V shed 6 bases, J shed 3 bases, and the junction held 5 bases outside the gene matches. The input for sequencing was CD4+ or CD8+ T cells sorted from blood, taken in a trial of the OX40 agonist ivuxolimab. The sequence derives from an adult with an advanced solid tumor such as melanoma, head and neck, liver or kidney cancer. The chain couples TRBV5-4 to TRBJ2-3, with 9 positions matching TRBD2. As DNA, the CDR3 is TGTGCCAGCATAGCGGGAGTTGGAACAGATACGCAGTATTTT. This gives the protein CASIAGVGTDTQYF.